The 6 T cell receptor beta chains in this list originate from one sample, sequenced in a study of metastatic and nonmetastatic thyroid tumors. TCRdb re-processed the PCR reads through MiXCR. Of 5,000 to 8,000 clones listed, roughly a third were seen once; the top ten hold around 23%. Before thyroid surgery, none of the patients had received any treatment. Sequencing was done on a sample of tumor tissue. Receptor source: a female donor with papillary thyroid cancer or a benign thyroid nodule (not recorded which). Some clones in this sample may be carry-over from other donors' samples.

The CDR3 protein is CASSERSRHTDTQYF. CDR3 DNA sequence: TGCGCCAGCAGTGAAAGAAGCCGCCATACAGATACGCAGTATTTT. V and J are TRBV10-2 and TRBJ2-3; no reliable D call. V was clipped by 3 bases and J by 3 bases, with 13 bases between them. CDR3 length equals 15 residues. Germline V CDR1 and CDR2: WSHSY, SAAADI.

Only one count was recorded for this clone. The chain uses TRBV3-1 and TRBJ2-5, with 11 bases lining up with TRBD2. With V trimmed by 2 bases and J by 7 bases, 6 bases remained unmatched. Germline V CDR1 and CDR2: LGHDT, YNNKEL (reference sequence). This CDR3 is built from 15 residues. The CDR3 protein is CASSQTSGSRGTQYF. In nucleotides, the CDR3 is TGTGCCAGCAGCCAAACTAGCGGGAGCAGGGGGACCCAGTACTTC.

Note on this clone: One end of the junction varies from germline; a read error may be responsible. The chain uses TRBV12-3 or TRBV12-4 and TRBJ2-7; 7 nucleotides match TRBD1. There are 12 residues in the CDR3. CDR3 nucleotide sequence: TGCGCCAGCAGTCCATCACAGGGGTTGCTGTACTTC. Its protein product is CASSPSQGLLYF.

There are a few counts of this clone. The rearrangement uses TRBV6-1 and TRBJ1-2; the D is unclear. Germline CDR1 MNHNS, CDR2 SASEGT. The CDR3 sequence is 15 residues long. V gave up 2 bases and J gave up 3 bases, with 13 bases separating them. This CDR3 reads CASSEFHHPDYGYTF. The CDR3 nucleotides read TGTGCCAGCAGTGAATTTCATCACCCTGACTATGGCTACACCTTC.

This clone has only a few counts. The genes are TRBV12-3 or TRBV12-4 and TRBJ2-3; 10 bases line up with TRBD2. This CDR3 has 14 residues. Losses at the gene ends were 5 bases for V and 4 bases for J; bases not matched to a gene: 3. The CDR3 DNA reads as TGTGCCAGCAGTGGGACTAGCGCTTCAGATACGCAGTATTTT. Translating gives CASSGTSASDTQYF.

This clone appeared a few times. The chain uses TRBV6-5 and TRBJ2-6, with no clear D. The germline V gene has CDR1 MNHEY and CDR2 SVGAGI. Deletions cut 6 bases from V and 8 bases from J, with 2 bases between. CDR3 length: 10 residues. The CDR3 here is CASRTNVLTF. CDR3 sequence (DNA): TGTGCCAGCAGGACCAACGTCCTGACTTTC.